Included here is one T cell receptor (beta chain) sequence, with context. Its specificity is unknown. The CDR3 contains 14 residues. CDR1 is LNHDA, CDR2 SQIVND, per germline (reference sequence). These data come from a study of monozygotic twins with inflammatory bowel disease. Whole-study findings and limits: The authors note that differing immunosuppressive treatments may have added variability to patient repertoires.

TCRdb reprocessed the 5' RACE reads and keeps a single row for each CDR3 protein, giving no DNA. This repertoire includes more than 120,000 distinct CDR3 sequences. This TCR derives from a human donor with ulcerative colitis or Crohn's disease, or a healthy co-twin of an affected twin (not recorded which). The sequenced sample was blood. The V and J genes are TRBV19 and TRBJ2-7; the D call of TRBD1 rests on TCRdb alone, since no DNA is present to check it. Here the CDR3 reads CASSRGRLMDEQYF.